This T cell receptor (beta chain) derives from a study of cytomegalovirus exposure and HLA in healthy donors. V lost 3 bases and J lost 2; bases outside the gene matches: 3. Germline values: CDR1 SNHLY, CDR2 FYNNEI. The CDR3 extends over 14 amino acids. Concerning this clone itself: The antigen is not known.

The PCR contained 60 Vbeta and 13 Jbeta primers. Using immunoSEQ multiplex PCR, the repertoire was profiled, and TCRdb retains in-frame clones only, with some absent. The top ten clones hold roughly 4.2% of a sample with over 150,000 clones, around 79% of them seen once. Study-level results: Sequencing likely produced, as an artifact, a cluster of highly shared sequence variants.

This TCR derives from a man between 40 and 49 years old in good health and CMV-seronegative. The chain has TRBV2 and TRBJ2-5; 7 bases are a match to TRBD1. Sequenced input: PBMCs. The CDR3 reads CASSDPGQQETQYF. The CDR3 bases are TGTGCCAGCAGTGATCCGGGACAGCAAGAGACCCAGTACTTC.